Presented here are 4 T cell receptor beta chains from one specimen sequenced in a study of T cell responses to AZD1222 COVID-19 vaccine (dated by TCRdb to the early 2020s). Interpreted using the paper, the time point label stands for: about 28 days (+/-7) after the second vaccine dose. This specimen's treatment or condition label, per the study, means: meningococcal conjugate vaccine given as trial control. Library construction relied on the immunoSEQ multiplex PCR assay. The immuneACCESS repertoire file appears here via TCRdb, limited to in-frame rearrangements. These files lack a portion of the clones; in checked studies, under half of the deficit traces to unresolved V genes, and the cause of the others is not known. This sample comprises about 180,000 clones, 75% to 90% of them detected only once. In total, the top ten clones hold 3.5% to 5.5% of the sample. The source was peripheral blood, collected 28 days after the second dose of the MenACWY control vaccine. These TCRs come from an adult who received the MenACWY meningococcal vaccine as a control.

This clone was observed a handful of times. This chain uses TRBV6-6 with TRBJ1-5, with D unclear. Deletions cut 7 bases from V and 1 base from J, with 5 bases between. Per germline, CDR1 MNHNY and CDR2 SVGAGI (reference sequence). CDR3 length: 12 amino acids. The CDR3 sequence is CASKESNQPQHF. In DNA form, the CDR3 reads TGTGCCAGCAAGGAGAGCAATCAGCCCCAGCATTTT.

The chain employs TRBV28 and TRBJ2-7, with TRBD1 matching 10 bases. Per germline, CDR1 MDHEN and CDR2 SYDVKM. With 6 bases clipped from V and 2 bases from J, the junction kept 10 bases outside the gene matches. The CDR3 has 16 residues. CDR3 sequence (DNA): TGTGCCAGCAGGGAAGCGACAGGGGGCAAAACCTACGAGCAGTACTTC. Amino acids: CASREATGGKTYEQYF.

This chain uses TRBV5-4 with TRBJ2-2; 10 bases agree with TRBD1. Germline CDR1 and CDR2: SGHNT and YYREEE (reference sequence). The CDR3 is 16 amino acids. The V gene end was trimmed by 4 bases and the J gene end by 3 bases; junction bases not matched to a gene: 6. The CDR3 reads CASSTWDRGYTGELFF. The CDR3 DNA follows: TGTGCCAGCAGCACCTGGGACAGGGGCTACACCGGGGAGCTGTTTTTT.

This clone was found once. V and J are TRBV28 and TRBJ1-2; no clear D. This CDR3 has 14 residues. In germline, CDR1 is MDHEN, CDR2 SYDVKM. V gave up 6 bases and J gave up 4 bases, with 15 bases separating them. The chain's CDR3 is CASSLVGSSYGYTF. In nucleotides, the CDR3 is TGTGCCAGCAGCTTAGTGGGGTCCTCCTATGGCTACACCTTC.